The 25 T cell receptor beta chains presented below share a single source sample, sequenced in a study of blood T cell repertoires in COVID-19. The repertoire was sequenced with immunoSEQ multiplex PCR; TCRdb's copy has only in-frame clones and lacks some. The data contain roughly 220,000 clones, around 87% of them singletons. The sequencing sample was made of peripheral blood. The receptor set was obtained from a man aged 55-75 years with acute or convalescent COVID-19.

The sample holds a few counts of this clone. The chain uses TRBV30 and TRBJ2-7; 10 nucleotides align to TRBD2. The CDR3 runs 13 residues. V was clipped by 3 bases and J by 2 bases; unmatched bases: 1. The germline V gene has CDR1 GTSNPN and CDR2 SVGIG (reference sequence). CDR3 residues: CAWRLAGTYEQYF. CDR3 nucleotides: TGTGCCTGGAGACTAGCGGGGACCTACGAGCAGTACTTC. The complete variable domain, with remaining parts taken from reference TRBV30 and TRBJ2-7, reads SQTIHQWPATLVQPVGSPLSLECTVEGTSNPNLYWYRQAAGRGLQLLFYSVGIGQISSEVPQNLSASRPQDRQFILSSKKLLLSDSGFYLCAWRLAGTYEQYFGPGTRLTVT.

The CDR3 coding sequence is TGTGCCAGCAGACGACTAGCGGGGAACAACAATGAGCAGTTCTTC. Translated, it gives CASRRLAGNNNEQFF. V and J are TRBV27 and TRBJ2-1, with TRBD2 matching over 11 bases. The germline CDR1 and CDR2 sequences are MNHEY and SMNVEV (reference sequence). Trimming removed 6 bases from V and 5 bases from J; junction bases left unmatched: 6. This CDR3 region has 15 residues.

This clone came up once. This chain uses TRBV4-2 with TRBJ2-7; TRBD2 aligns across 8 bases. The CDR3 sequence is 16 residues long. V shed 3 bases and J 2 bases; nucleotides not matched to a gene: 9. In germline, CDR1 is LGHNA, CDR2 YNFKEQ. CDR3 sequence: CASSQGRGAATYEQYF. The CDR3 DNA sequence: TGTGCCAGCAGCCAGGGGCGGGGGGCCGCCACCTACGAGCAGTACTTC.

J is TRBJ2-1 and V is TRBV6-6; 7 bases align to TRBD1. Germline CDR1 reads MNHNY; CDR2 reads SVGAGI (reference sequence). CDR3 length: 15 amino acids. V gave up 5 bases and J gave up 3 bases; unmatched junction bases: 7. Here the CDR3 reads CASSKDRQGYNEQFF. Written as DNA, the CDR3 is TGTGCCAGCAGTAAAGACCGACAGGGCTACAATGAGCAGTTCTTC.

This chain links TRBV10-2 with TRBJ2-2, with unresolved D. The CDR3 sequence is 14 residues long. In germline, CDR1 is WSHSY, CDR2 SAAADI. Trimming removed 7 bases from V and 4 bases from J, with 13 bases in between. The CDR3 bases are TGCGCCAGCATGACGGCGGTGACCACCGGGGAGCTGTTTTTT. The encoded protein is CASMTAVTTGELFF.

The gene calls are TRBV11-2 and TRBJ1-3; D ambiguous. CDR1 is SGHAT and CDR2 is FQNNGV in the germline V gene. Trimming shortened V by 1 base and J by 0 bases, and 13 bases separated the two germline ends. There are 17 residues in the CDR3. The CDR3 nucleotides read TGTGCCAGCAGCTTAGTCGGCGGCCCCACCTCTGGAAACACCATATATTTT. This translates into CASSLVGGPTSGNTIYF. The full variable domain, with the rest looked up from reference TRBV11-2 and TRBJ1-3, is EAGVAQSPRYKIIEKRQSVAFWCNPISGHATLYWYQQILGQGPKLLIQFQNNGVVDDSQLPKDRFSAERLKGVDSTLKIQPAKLEDSAVYLCASSLVGGPTSGNTIYFGEGSWLTVV.

V usage is TRBV9 and J usage is TRBJ1-2; 7 nucleotides agree with TRBD1. CDR1 is SGDLS and CDR2 is YYNGEE in the germline V gene. The CDR3 length is 15 residues. J lost 2 bases, V lost 4 bases, and 8 bases had no gene match. CDR3 sequence reads: CASSPGGQSNYGYTF. The CDR3 nucleotides are TGTGCCAGCAGCCCCGGGGGACAGTCGAACTATGGCTACACCTTC.

V and J are TRBV7-9 and TRBJ2-3, with 8 bases fitting TRBD1. J lost 4 bases, V lost 4 bases, and 4 bases had no gene match. The CDR3 is made up of 14 amino acids. Germline-derived CDR1 and CDR2 are SEHNR and FQNEAQ (reference sequence). In DNA form, the CDR3 reads TGTGCCAGCAGCTCCCGACAGGGGCCAGATACGCAGTATTTT. Its translation: CASSSRQGPDTQYF.

On this clone: The same CDR3 is also encoded by other DNA sequences in this sample. This chain connects TRBV19 to TRBJ1-3; D uncertain. Trimming took off 5 bases at V and 0 bases at J, with 8 bases between the two ends. The germline CDR1 and CDR2 sequences are LNHDA and SQIVND (reference sequence). This CDR3 is built from 14 residues. CDR3 sequence (DNA): TGTGCCAGTAGTTTGGGAGGCTCTGGAAACACCATATATTTT. Translation gives CASSLGGSGNTIYF.

This clone was observed once. The chain links TRBV19 to TRBJ1-4; D may be TRBD1 (6 bases). V gave up 3 bases and J gave up 3 bases, with 8 bases separating them. CDR1 is LNHDA, CDR2 SQIVND, per germline (reference sequence). The CDR3 length is 14 residues. The CDR3 nucleotides are TGTGCCAGTAGTATGGGGACACCTAATGAAAAACTGTTTTTT. It codes for CASSMGTPNEKLFF. Looking up the rest from reference TRBV19 and TRBJ1-4 gives the full variable domain: DGGITQSPKYLFRKEGQNVTLSCEQNLNHDAMYWYRQDPGQGLRLIYYSQIVNDFQKGDIAEGYSVSREKKESFPLTVTSAQKNPTAFYLCASSMGTPNEKLFFGSGTQLSVL.

The chain is built from TRBV7-6 and TRBJ2-3; 9 nucleotides line up with TRBD2. Germline CDR1 reads SGHVS; CDR2 reads FNYEAQ. The CDR3 length is 16 residues. V shed 5 bases and J 2 bases; nucleotides not matched to a gene: 8. The CDR3 sequence: CASSPASGIFTDTQYF. The CDR3 DNA reads TGTGCCAGCAGCCCCGCTAGCGGGATCTTCACAGATACGCAGTATTTT.

The chain employs TRBV19 and TRBJ2-2; maybe TRBD1 (5 bases). From germline, CDR1 is LNHDA and CDR2 SQIVND (reference sequence). V lost 6 bases, J lost 6 bases, and 14 bases lay in between. CDR3 length: 14 residues. CDR3: CASRSRVPAGELFF. DNA for the CDR3: TGTGCCAGTAGGTCCAGGGTGCCCGCCGGGGAGCTGTTTTTT.

The rearrangement uses TRBV30 and TRBJ1-1; possible D gene TRBD1, 6 bases. In germline, CDR1 is GTSNPN, CDR2 SVGIG (reference sequence). This CDR3 contains 13 residues. The germline V and J ends were trimmed by 1 base and 2 bases, with 8 bases remaining between them. The CDR3 DNA reads TGTGCCTGGAGTGGCAGGGGTAACACTGAAGCTTTCTTT. Protein sequence: CAWSGRGNTEAFF.

The gene calls are TRBV6-6 and TRBJ2-7; no clear D. Trimming removed 2 bases from V and 0 bases from J, with 8 bases in between. CDR1 MNHNY and CDR2 SVGAGI come from the germline V gene (reference sequence). The CDR3 runs to 14 residues. The CDR3 DNA reads as TGTGCCAGCAGTTACAGCGCTACCTCCTACGAGCAGTACTTC. It is translated as CASSYSATSYEQYF.

This clone appeared a few times. The genes are TRBV2 and TRBJ1-5; 11 positions agree with TRBD1. J was trimmed by 0 bases and V by 4 bases; bases with no gene match: 8. The CDR3 totals 18 residues. Germline loops: CDR1 SNHLY, CDR2 FYNNEI. CDR3 protein: CASSGPGTGGYSNQPQHF. In DNA form, the CDR3 reads TGTGCCAGCAGTGGCCCGGGGACAGGGGGTTATAGCAATCAGCCCCAGCATTTT.

The chain employs TRBV7-9 and TRBJ1-3; TRBD1 agrees at 10 bases. The germline V gene has CDR1 SEHNR and CDR2 FQNEAQ (reference sequence). With V trimmed by 5 bases and J by 2 bases, 6 bases remained unmatched. CDR3 length equals 16 residues. CDR3 DNA: TGTGCCAGCAGCACCCACGGACAGGGGGCTGGAAACACCATATATTTT. Its protein product is CASSTHGQGAGNTIYF.

V gene TRBV12-3 or TRBV12-4 combines with J gene TRBJ2-1; 8 bases align to TRBD2. CDR3 length: 12 amino acids. With V trimmed by 7 bases and J by 11 bases, 7 bases remained unmatched. CDR3 loop: CASTGGGRQQFF. CDR3 DNA: TGTGCCAGCACCGGGGGGGGCCGCCAGCAGTTCTTC.

The V gene is TRBV5-1, the J gene TRBJ2-7; 8 bases line up with TRBD1. CDR1 is SGHRS, CDR2 YFSETQ, per germline. This CDR3 spans 16 amino acids. The junction had 9 bases not matched to a gene; V was cut back by 0 bases and J by 4 bases. CDR3 DNA sequence: TGCGCCAGCAGCTTGGTTTCTGGGACAGGACTTTACGAGCAGTACTTC. Translation gives CASSLVSGTGLYEQYF.

This rearrangement joins TRBV7-2 to TRBJ1-5; no firm D call. Germline V gene lookup returns CDR1 SGHTA and CDR2 FQGNSA. The germline V and J ends were trimmed by 5 bases and 4 bases, with 18 bases remaining between them. The CDR3 extends over 16 amino acids. The CDR3 DNA is TGTGCCAGCAGCCTTGGGCCCCGATTATTTAATCAGCCCCAGCATTTT. Translation: CASSLGPRLFNQPQHF.

V usage is TRBV6-1 and J usage is TRBJ2-3; 8 bases match TRBD2. The CDR3 contains 18 residues. Germline V gene lookup returns CDR1 MNHNS and CDR2 SASEGT. Losses at the gene ends were 0 bases for V and 2 bases for J; bases not matched to a gene: 10. CDR3 DNA sequence: TGTGCCAGCAGTGAAGCTTCGGCTAGCGGGCGAATCACAGATACGCAGTATTTT. Its protein product is CASSEASASGRITDTQYF.

This clone was recorded only once. The chain links TRBV12-3 or TRBV12-4 to TRBJ1-5; D is possibly TRBD1 (5 bases). The CDR3 is made up of 13 amino acids. Deletions cut 3 bases from V and 9 bases from J, with 12 bases between. The CDR3: CASSFRDGGPQHF. CDR3 coding DNA: TGTGCCAGCAGTTTCCGGGACGGGGGGCCCCAGCATTTT.

V gene TRBV5-1 combines with J gene TRBJ1-1; possible D gene TRBD1, 6 bases. The V end was cut by 3 bases, the J end by 0 bases, with 9 bases between. Germline lookup yields CDR1 SGHRS and CDR2 YFSETQ. The CDR3 consists of 14 residues. Here the CDR3 DNA reads TGCGCCAGCAGCTGGACAGATATGAACACTGAAGCTTTCTTT. Amino acid sequence: CASSWTDMNTEAFF.

CDR3 sequence (DNA): TGTGCCAGTAGTATTGGAAGGCGGGGGAGTAGCACAGATACGCAGTATTTT. Translating gives CASSIGRRGSSTDTQYF. The chain combines TRBV19 with TRBJ2-3; 7 nucleotides line up with TRBD2. The germline gives CDR1 LNHDA, CDR2 SQIVND (reference sequence). V dropped 3 bases and J dropped 0; count of bases not matched to a gene: 9. This CDR3 spans 17 amino acids. Together with reference TRBV19 and TRBJ2-3, the CDR3 gives the full variable domain: DGGITQSPKYLFRKEGQNVTLSCEQNLNHDAMYWYRQDPGQGLRLIYYSQIVNDFQKGDIAEGYSVSREKKESFPLTVTSAQKNPTAFYLCASSIGRRGSSTDTQYFGPGTRLTVL.

The chain is built from TRBV4-1 and TRBJ2-1; D remains ambiguous. The ends were cut back, 0 bases at V and 0 bases at J, with 18 bases in the middle. Germline V gives CDR1 MGHRA, CDR2 YSYEKL. This CDR3 comprises 19 residues. The CDR3, as DNA: TGCGCCAGCAGCCAAGATTCTGCAAGGTCCCACAGCTCCTACAATGAGCAGTTCTTC. Encoded protein: CASSQDSARSHSSYNEQFF.

The chain carries TRBV27 and TRBJ1-4, with 10 bases aligning to TRBD1. The CDR3 is made up of 16 amino acids. CDR1 and CDR2 from the germline V gene are MNHEY and SMNVEV (reference sequence). V was clipped by 5 bases and J by 8 bases; unmatched bases: 11. CDR3 loop: CASSRARDRGREKLFF. In DNA, the CDR3 is TGTGCCAGCAGTCGGGCTCGGGACAGGGGAAGGGAAAAACTGTTTTTT.